The next 10 T cell receptor beta chains were all read from a single sample in a study of T cells after yellow fever vaccination. TCRdb fed the 5' RACE reads into MiXCR, producing one record per CDR3 protein. The sample contains just under 600,000 distinct CDR3 sequences, around an eighth of which appear only once. The sample was PBMCs, taken on the day of the yellow fever booster vaccination. These receptors all come from a man aged 25-45 years who received the YFV17D yellow fever vaccine.

This clonotype was seen a few times. The J gene is TRBJ1-5, the V gene TRBV6-2 or TRBV6-3; D not certain. This CDR3 contains 14 residues. Trimming shortened V by 0 bases and J by 3 bases, and 6 bases separated the two germline ends. CDR1 MNHEY and CDR2 SVGEGT come from the germline V gene. The CDR3 DNA reads TGTGCCAGCAGTTACTCAACAGCCAATCAGCCCCAGCATTTT. It yields the protein CASSYSTANQPQHF.

This clonotype was detected ten times or more. The junction differs from germline at one of its ends, possibly a read error. This rearrangement joins TRBV7-7 to TRBJ2-5; 7 bases match TRBD2. Looked up from germline, CDR1 is SSHAT and CDR2 is FNYEAQ (reference sequence). This CDR3 region has 14 residues. The CDR3 DNA follows: TGTGCTAGCAGCTTAGATGCTAGCGGCGAGACCCAGTACTTC. Its protein product is CASSLDASGETQYF.

This clonotype has more than one count but fewer than ten. CDR3 residues: CASSASSGTASYEQYF. The CDR3 DNA reads as TGTGCCAGTAGTGCTTCATCCGGGACAGCGAGCTACGAGCAGTACTTC. J is TRBJ2-7 and V is TRBV19, with 7 bases fitting TRBD1. The CDR3 is 16 amino acids. Germline loops: CDR1 LNHDA, CDR2 SQIVND (reference sequence). J gave up 3 bases and V 5 bases, and 13 bases lay outside the gene matches.

The V and J genes are TRBV29-1 and TRBJ2-5; tentative D call: TRBD2 (6 bases). Deletions cut 8 bases from V and 5 bases from J, with 21 bases between. CDR1 and CDR2 from the germline V gene are SQVTM and ANQGSEA. CDR3 length: 14 amino acids. The CDR3 DNA sequence: TGCAGCTCCCCCCCCGAAGCTGGAGGGGAGACCCAGTACTTC. As protein: CSSPPEAGGETQYF.

This clonotype was recorded many times. J is TRBJ2-4 and V is TRBV12-3 or TRBV12-4, with 10 bases matching TRBD2. The CDR3 runs 12 residues. The J segment lost 13 bases and the V segment lost 6 bases, leaving 6 bases of the junction unmatched. CDR3 sequence reads: CASRTSGRDQYF. For the CDR3, the DNA is TGTGCCAGCAGAACCAGCGGGAGGGACCAGTACTTC.

The V and J genes are TRBV12-5 and TRBJ1-5, with D hard to call. The V gene lost 8 bases and the J gene lost 2 bases, with 13 bases spanning the gap. Germline assignment: CDR1 LGHNT and CDR2 FRNRAP. The CDR3 length is 14 residues. CDR3 sequence (DNA): TGTGCTAGTCTCCCGGGTGGTGGCAATCAGCCCCAGCATTTT. Its translation is CASLPGGGNQPQHF.

In its sample, this clonotype was seen a few times. The V gene is TRBV20-1, the J gene TRBJ1-4; D unresolved. Trimming stripped 6 bases from V and 0 bases from J, with 8 bases between. CDR3 length: 13 residues. Germline loops: CDR1 DFQATT, CDR2 SNEGSKA (reference sequence). This chain's CDR3 is CSALIATNEKLFF. In DNA, the CDR3 is TGCAGTGCCCTAATTGCAACTAATGAAAAACTGTTTTTT.

The V and J genes are TRBV20-1 and TRBJ2-1, with unresolved D. Germline V lookup: CDR1 DFQATT, CDR2 SNEGSKA (reference sequence). There are 12 residues in the CDR3. V gave up 5 bases and J gave up 3 bases, with 8 bases separating them. The CDR3, as DNA: TGCAGTGCTTACGACGGCTACAATGAGCAGTTCTTC. Residues: CSAYDGYNEQFF.

This clonotype turned up a few times. The V and J genes are TRBV5-5 and TRBJ2-7; 8 bases match TRBD1. Germline V gene data show CDR1 as SGHKS and CDR2 as YYEKEE (reference sequence). The CDR3 is 14 residues long. V dropped 0 bases and J dropped 3; count of bases not matched to a gene: 2. The CDR3 DNA reads as TGTGCCAGCAGCTTGGCTACAGGGGGCTACGAGCAGTACTTC. It encodes CASSLATGGYEQYF.

The table lists this clonotype with a few counts. The V and J genes are TRBV14 and TRBJ1-1, with TRBD1 as a possible D gene (6 bases). Trimming removed 4 bases at V and 0 bases at J, with 12 bases between. The CDR3 covers 15 residues. Germline V CDR1 and CDR2: SGHDN, FVKESK. DNA for the CDR3: TGTGCCAGCAGCCGCTCGACAGGCATGAACACTGAAGCTTTCTTT. Translated, it gives CASSRSTGMNTEAFF.